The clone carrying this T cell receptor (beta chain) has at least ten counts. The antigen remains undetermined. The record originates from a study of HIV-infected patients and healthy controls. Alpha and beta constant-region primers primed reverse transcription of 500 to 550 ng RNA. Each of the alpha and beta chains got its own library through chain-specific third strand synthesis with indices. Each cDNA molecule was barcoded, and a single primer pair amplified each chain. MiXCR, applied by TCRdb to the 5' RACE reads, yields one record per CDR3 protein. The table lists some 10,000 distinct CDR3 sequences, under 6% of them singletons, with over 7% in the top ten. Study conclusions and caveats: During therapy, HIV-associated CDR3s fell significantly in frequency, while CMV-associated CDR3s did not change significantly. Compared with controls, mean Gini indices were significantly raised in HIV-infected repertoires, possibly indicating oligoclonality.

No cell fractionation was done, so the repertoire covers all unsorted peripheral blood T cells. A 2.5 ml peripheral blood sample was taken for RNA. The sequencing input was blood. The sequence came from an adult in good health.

CDR3 in amino acids: CASSPRTETYYGYTF. The CDR3 DNA sequence: TGTGCCAGCAGTCCCCGGACAGAAACATACTATGGCTACACCTTC. The chain links TRBV12-3 or TRBV12-4 to TRBJ1-2; weak D call: TRBD1 (6 bases). Between the trimmed V and J ends, which lost 5 bases and 3 bases, there was a span of 16 bases. This CDR3 comprises 15 residues.